The present TCR beta chain was sequenced within a study of siplizumab effects on memory and regulatory T cells. This table comes from immunoSEQ multiplex PCR, and its TCRdb copy is limited to in-frame clones, with some not included. In the table there are 100,000 or so clones, roughly 93% of which are singletons. The CDR3 runs 16 residues. The trim removed 3 bases at V and 5 bases at J, leaving 11 bases unmatched. CDR1 is KGHSH and CDR2 is LQKENI in the germline V gene. The material sequenced was non-Treg CD4+ T cells sorted from blood. J is TRBJ2-3 and V is TRBV18; TRBD1 agrees at 7 bases. The receptor was isolated from a human donor in good health. CDR3 amino acids: CASSPVGQVAGDTQYF. CDR3 bases: TGTGCCAGCTCACCGGTTGGACAGGTGGCTGGAGATACGCAGTATTTT.